Shown below are 25 T cell receptor beta chains from a single sample sequenced in a study of cytomegalovirus exposure and HLA in healthy donors. This PCR relied on a set of 60 Vbeta primers and 13 Jbeta primers. Sequencing used immunoSEQ multiplex PCR; TCRdb keeps in-frame clones, though not all of them. The sample lists fewer than 150,000 clones; 80% were seen once. The sample was PBMCs. The receptors stem from a male donor in good health and CMV-seronegative.

The rearrangement links TRBV9 to TRBJ1-1; D remains unclear. The CDR3 is made up of 14 amino acids. Trimming left V 3 bases short and J 1 base short, with 10 bases between. CDR1 SGDLS and CDR2 YYNGEE come from the germline V gene. CDR3 protein: CASSALPGNTEAFF. The CDR3 coding sequence is TGTGCCAGCAGCGCCCTCCCCGGGAACACTGAAGCTTTCTTT.

The chain combines TRBV5-1 with TRBJ1-6, with unresolved D. The CDR3 spans 13 residues. CDR1 and CDR2 from the germline V gene are SGHRS and YFSETQ. V was shortened by 2 bases and J by 8 bases, with 8 bases between the two germline ends. CDR3 protein: CASSFLGDSPLHF. The CDR3 DNA reads as TGCGCCAGCAGCTTCCTAGGAGATTCACCCCTCCACTTT.

The J gene is TRBJ1-2, the V gene TRBV5-4, with a weak D call TRBD1 (6 bases). Germline CDR1 reads SGHNT; CDR2 reads YYREEE (reference sequence). This CDR3 is built from 15 residues. V lost 4 bases to trimming and J lost 6 bases, with 19 bases between them. CDR3 coding DNA: TGTGCCAGCAGCATATCGACAGGACCCTCTAATGGCTACACCTTC. As protein: CASSISTGPSNGYTF.

The V gene is TRBV7-9, the J gene TRBJ2-7; TRBD1 agrees at 7 bases. CDR3 length: 15 residues. In germline, CDR1 is SEHNR, CDR2 FQNEAQ (reference sequence). V lost 1 base and J lost 5; bases outside the gene matches: 8. Here the CDR3 reads CASSLEKGALDEQYF. CDR3 DNA: TGTGCCAGCAGCTTAGAGAAGGGGGCTCTTGACGAGCAGTACTTC.

This clone has only one observation. CDR3 sequence (DNA): TGTGCCAGCAGCCCGGGACTCCTATCCGAGCAGTACTTC. It codes for CASSPGLLSEQYF. V gene TRBV11-2 combines with J gene TRBJ2-7; D may be TRBD2 (6 bases). V was pared by 5 bases and J by 6 bases, with 14 bases between. This CDR3 region has 13 residues. Germline V gene data show CDR1 as SGHAT and CDR2 as FQNNGV.

This clone was observed a handful of times. The V gene is TRBV4-2, the J gene TRBJ2-3, with 10 bases matching TRBD1. Germline assignment: CDR1 LGHNA and CDR2 YNFKEQ. The CDR3 is made up of 16 amino acids. The J segment lost 4 bases and the V segment lost 0 bases, leaving 4 bases of the junction unmatched. The DNA of the CDR3 is TGTGCCAGCAGCCAAGATCTAGGACAGGGGGCAGATACGCAGTATTTT. Protein sequence: CASSQDLGQGADTQYF.

V and J are TRBV6-6 and TRBJ1-5; maybe TRBD1 (5 bases). The ends were cut back, 2 bases at V and 13 bases at J, with 9 bases in the middle. This CDR3 is built from 11 residues. The germline V gene has CDR1 MNHNY and CDR2 SVGAGI (reference sequence). In DNA, the CDR3 is TGTGCCAGCAGTTACGGGGGGTTTCAGCATTTT. Translation: CASSYGGFQHF.

This clone was observed a few times. The chain recombines TRBV7-9 with TRBJ1-5, with TRBD1 matching over 7 bases. The V gene end was trimmed by 0 bases and the J gene end by 7 bases; junction bases not matched to a gene: 6. From germline, CDR1 is SEHNR and CDR2 FQNEAQ (reference sequence). The CDR3 spans 15 residues. CDR3 residues: CASSLAGTDNQPQHF. As DNA, the CDR3 is TGTGCCAGCAGCTTAGCTGGGACAGATAACCAGCCCCAGCATTTT.

Comment on this clone: The same CDR3 is also encoded by other DNA sequences in this sample. The chain joins TRBV7-2 to TRBJ1-2; D not resolved. Per the germline V gene, CDR1 is SGHTA and CDR2 is FQGNSA. This CDR3 region has 12 residues. Trimming pared 1 base from V and 5 bases from J, leaving 5 bases between. The CDR3 is CASSLGGYGYTF. CDR3 sequence (DNA): TGTGCCAGCAGCTTAGGCGGATATGGCTACACCTTC.

On this clone: The same CDR3 arises from other DNA sequences in this sample as well. V usage is TRBV28 and J usage is TRBJ1-5, with D unresolved. The CDR3 is made up of 12 amino acids. The V end was cut by 3 bases, the J end by 6 bases, with 6 bases between. The V gene's germline CDR1 is MDHEN and CDR2 SYDVKM. The CDR3 loop is CASSLGLQPQHF. CDR3 in DNA: TGTGCCAGCAGTTTGGGCCTTCAGCCCCAGCATTTT.

The table lists this clone with a count of one. This sequence joins TRBV4-3 and TRBJ1-5; D may be TRBD1 (6 bases). V was pared by 0 bases and J by 9 bases, with 24 bases between. This CDR3 comprises 18 residues. From germline, CDR1 is LGHNA and CDR2 YSLEER. The chain's CDR3 is CASSQEFGPGGPGGPQHF. Here the CDR3 DNA reads TGCGCCAGCAGCCAAGAATTCGGCCCGGGGGGCCCCGGGGGGCCCCAGCATTTT.

A few counts support this clone. V gene TRBV2 combines with J gene TRBJ2-2; 7 nucleotides agree with TRBD2. The germline V gene encodes CDR1 SNHLY and CDR2 FYNNEI. With 8 bases clipped from V and 0 bases from J, the junction kept 3 bases outside the gene matches. The CDR3 runs 14 residues. The CDR3 protein is CASLADSNTGELFF. For the CDR3, the DNA is TGTGCCAGCCTAGCGGACTCGAACACCGGGGAGCTGTTTTTT.

V usage is TRBV6-1 and J usage is TRBJ1-1; TRBD1 agrees at 7 bases. Germline lookup yields CDR1 MNHNS and CDR2 SASEGT. There are 16 residues in the CDR3. The V segment lost 3 bases and the J segment 0 bases; nucleotides outside the gene matches: 7. CDR3 residues: CASSDRGSRMNTEAFF. Written as DNA, the CDR3 is TGTGCCAGCAGTGACAGGGGGAGTCGAATGAACACTGAAGCTTTCTTT.

This clone was seen a handful of times. This chain joins TRBV6-1 and TRBJ2-1, with a weak D call TRBD2 (6 bases). The V end lost 8 bases, the J end lost 3 bases, and 8 bases lay between the germline ends. There are 12 residues in the CDR3. Germline CDR1 and CDR2: MNHNS and SASEGT. The DNA for the CDR3 is TGTGCCAGCGAGGAGGGCTACAATGAGCAGTTCTTC. Amino acid sequence: CASEEGYNEQFF.

The genes are TRBV28 and TRBJ1-4, with a tentative D call TRBD1 (5 bases). This CDR3 contains 14 residues. The ends were cut back, 3 bases at V and 10 bases at J, with 15 bases in the middle. Germline V gives CDR1 MDHEN, CDR2 SYDVKM. CDR3 region: CASSFQPSQGKLFF. The CDR3 DNA reads TGTGCCAGCAGTTTTCAGCCGAGTCAGGGAAAACTGTTTTTT. Full variable domain (outside the CDR3, taken from reference TRBV28 and TRBJ1-4): DVKVTQSSRYLVKRTGEKVFLECVQDMDHENMFWYRQDPGLGLRLIYFSYDVKMKEKGDIPEGYSVSREKKERFSLILESASTNQTSMYLCASSFQPSQGKLFFGSGTQLSVL.

The chain has TRBV6-1 and TRBJ1-2, with D unclear. The V gene lost 1 base and the J gene lost 2 bases, with 11 bases spanning the gap. Per the germline V gene, CDR1 is MNHNS and CDR2 is SASEGT. CDR3 length equals 15 residues. CDR3 DNA: TGTGCCAGCAGTGAAGAGCTGGGCTGGAACTATGGCTACACCTTC. It yields the protein CASSEELGWNYGYTF.

This clone was observed many times. The chain recombines TRBV7-9 with TRBJ2-7; unclear D gene. CDR1 is SEHNR, CDR2 FQNEAQ, per germline (reference sequence). V lost 2 bases to trimming and J lost 6 bases, with 8 bases between them. The CDR3 loop spans 12 amino acids. CDR3 amino acids: CASSLRDSEQYF. The DNA of the CDR3 is TGTGCCAGCAGCTTAAGAGATTCCGAGCAGTACTTC.

The genes are TRBV7-3 and TRBJ1-4; a possible D gene is TRBD1 (6 bases). The CDR3 covers 15 residues. The germline V gene has CDR1 SGHTA and CDR2 FQGTGA. V was cut by 2 bases and J by 5 bases, with 12 bases left in between. CDR3 loop: CASSLHDRRNEKLFF. CDR3 nucleotide sequence: TGTGCCAGCAGCTTACACGACAGGCGAAATGAAAAACTGTTTTTT. The full variable domain, with the rest looked up from reference TRBV7-3 and TRBJ1-4, is GAGVSQTPSNKVTEKGKYVELRCDPISGHTALYWYRQSLGQGPEFLIYFQGTGAADDSGLPNDRFFAVRPEGSVSTLKIQRTERGDSAVYLCASSLHDRRNEKLFFGSGTQLSVL.

This clone was found a few times. The V gene is TRBV28, the J gene TRBJ2-7; D is possibly TRBD1 (6 bases). Germline V gives CDR1 MDHEN, CDR2 SYDVKM. This CDR3 region has 17 residues. V was trimmed by 4 bases and J by 3 bases, leaving 22 bases between them. The chain's CDR3 is CASSSYLGQPIYYEQYF. The CDR3 nucleotides read TGTGCCAGCAGTTCCTACCTTGGACAGCCCATTTACTACGAGCAGTACTTC.

This chain joins TRBV27 and TRBJ1-1; D may be TRBD1 (5 bases). The CDR3 is 13 residues long. V lost 4 bases and J lost 4, with 10 bases in between. Germline V gene data show CDR1 as MNHEY and CDR2 as SMNVEV (reference sequence). The CDR3 is CASSSGGSTEAFF. The CDR3 DNA is TGTGCCAGCAGTTCCGGGGGGAGCACTGAAGCTTTCTTT.

Points on this clone: Relative to the germline gene, one junction end is altered; a read error may explain this. The chain combines TRBV7-9 with TRBJ1-6; 7 nucleotides align to TRBD1. Per germline, CDR1 SEHNR and CDR2 FQNEAQ (reference sequence). This CDR3 contains 16 residues. CDR3 region: CSSSLGSGQPNSPLHF. CDR3 nucleotide sequence: TGTTCCAGCAGCTTAGGTTCGGGACAGCCCAATTCACCCCTCCACTTT.

The V call is TRBV4-3, the J call TRBJ1-2; 8 bases map to TRBD1. V lost 0 bases and J lost 6; bases outside the gene matches: 6. The germline CDR1 and CDR2 sequences are LGHNA and YSLEER. The CDR3 covers 15 residues. For the CDR3, the DNA is TGCGCCAGCAGCCAAGATTCCAGGGGGCGCGATGGCTACACCTTC. This gives the protein CASSQDSRGRDGYTF.

This clone was seen a few times. The chain combines TRBV11-2 with TRBJ2-2; tentatively, D is TRBD1 (6 bases). Trimming stripped 1 base from V and 0 bases from J, with 18 bases between. Per germline, CDR1 SGHAT and CDR2 FQNNGV. This CDR3 region has 19 residues. The CDR3 nucleotides are TGTGCCAGCAGCTTAGCCGGACAGCCTAAAACCGCGAACACCGGGGAGCTGTTTTTT. Protein: CASSLAGQPKTANTGELFF.

J is TRBJ2-7 and V is TRBV11-2; perhaps TRBD2 as D (5 bases). Germline CDR1 is SGHAT and CDR2 is FQNNGV. There are 13 residues in the CDR3. Between the trimmed V and J ends, which lost 10 bases and 4 bases, there was a span of 17 bases. CDR3 nucleotide sequence: TGTGCCACCGAGGGCGGGTACCTGTACGAGCAGTACTTC. Protein sequence: CATEGGYLYEQYF.

This clone was detected a few times. This chain uses TRBV27 with TRBJ1-2; 9 positions agree with TRBD1. CDR1 is MNHEY and CDR2 is SMNVEV in the germline V gene (reference sequence). The CDR3 has 14 residues. With V trimmed by 2 bases and J by 8 bases, 6 bases remained unmatched. The CDR3 nucleotides are TGTGCCAGCAGTTTAACCGGGACAGGGCTCGGCTACACCTTC. This sequence encodes CASSLTGTGLGYTF.